The rows below give T cell receptor beta chains drawn from one sample of a study of spatial heterogeneity in lung cancer. TCRdb called the 5' RACE reads again in MiXCR, with one record for every CDR3 protein. Here the sample spans roughly 5,000 distinct CDR3 sequences, 7.8% being singletons. The sequencing here drew on lung tumor tissue, taken at surgery. Every receptor here comes from a female donor with early-stage non-small cell lung cancer. CDR3s include the opening cysteine and the closing phenylalanine or tryptophan. D genes are given only for firm matches. Rows give clone size only sometimes, using once, few, many, or a class for an expanded clone.

d_call	v_call	j_call	clone_size	cdr3_aa	cdr3_nt
-	TRBV6-5	TRBJ2-7	-	CASSPIGRTDNAYF	TGTGCCAGCAGCCCCATAGGGCGGACAGACAACGCGTACTTC
-	TRBV27	TRBJ1-2	medium-sized	CASSSSVGGGYTF	TGTGCCAGCAGTTCCTCAGTTGGCGGCGGCTACACCTTC
-	TRBV12-3/TRBV12-4	TRBJ1-2	many	CASGVGGPSGYTF	TGTGCCAGCGGCGTGGGGGGGCCGAGTGGCTACACCTTC
-	TRBV20-1	TRBJ2-7	medium-sized	CSAGDFAYEQYF	TGCAGTGCGGGGGACTTTGCCTACGAGCAGTACTTC
TRBD1	TRBV6-1	TRBJ1-2	medium-sized	CASRTGTDYGYTF	TGTGCCAGTCGGACAGGGACCGACTATGGCTACACCTTC
TRBD1	TRBV5-1	TRBJ2-1	medium-sized	CASSLHGTGSYNEQFF	TGCGCCAGCAGCTTGCACGGGACAGGGTCCTACAATGAGCAGTTCTTC
-	TRBV7-2	TRBJ2-5	few	CASSLVWEAETQYF	TGTGCCAGCAGCTTAGTTTGGGAAGCAGAGACCCAGTACTTC
TRBD2	TRBV28	TRBJ2-5	-	CASSTPGLAFIGGGETQYF	TGTGCCAGCAGTACACCGGGACTAGCGTTTATAGGTGGAGGAGAGACCCAGTACTTC
TRBD1	TRBV6-5	TRBJ1-1	medium-sized	CASSYWGQAPEAFF	TGTGCCAGCAGTTACTGGGGACAGGCCCCTGAAGCTTTCTTT
-	TRBV6-5	TRBJ2-7	many	CASSPDITYEQYF	TGTGCCAGCAGTCCGGACATTACCTACGAGCAGTACTTC
TRBD2	TRBV27	TRBJ2-3	medium-sized	CASSSSRLAGLNTQYF	TGTGCCAGCAGTTCCTCCCGACTAGCGGGACTAAATACGCAGTATTTT
TRBD1	TRBV7-6	TRBJ1-2	medium-sized	CASHPTGGNYGYTF	TGTGCCAGCCATCCGACAGGGGGAAACTATGGCTACACCTTC
-	TRBV7-9	TRBJ2-1	-	CASSLGGSNNEQFF	TGTGCCAGCAGCTTAGGGGGTTCGAACAATGAGCAGTTCTTC
TRBD1	TRBV7-2	TRBJ1-3	medium-sized	CASGKGQGLGNTIYF	TGTGCCAGCGGAAAAGGACAGGGTTTAGGAAACACCATATATTTT
-	TRBV20-1	TRBJ2-1	-	CSASLGHNEQFF	TGCAGTGCTAGCCTCGGCCACAATGAGCAGTTCTTC
-	TRBV6-2/TRBV6-3	TRBJ2-1	medium-sized	CASSYERDNEQFF	TGTGCCAGCAGTTACGAGAGGGACAATGAGCAGTTCTTC
-	TRBV7-8	TRBJ1-4	large	CASSGTPGEKLFF	TGTGCCAGCAGCGGGACACCAGGGGAAAAACTGTTTTTT
-	TRBV5-1	TRBJ2-5	few	CASSLELVKETQYF	TGCGCCAGCAGCTTGGAGCTAGTAAAAGAGACCCAGTACTTC
-	TRBV11-1	TRBJ2-1	medium-sized	CASSLEVLASYNEQFF	TGTGCCAGCAGCTTAGAGGTCCTAGCGTCTTACAATGAGCAGTTCTTC
-	TRBV7-2	TRBJ2-7	many	CASSEQVEQYF	TGTGCCAGCAGCGAACAGGTCGAGCAGTACTTC
TRBD1	TRBV7-9	TRBJ1-2	medium-sized	CASSPRLRGTGPPFYGYTF	TGTGCCAGCAGCCCTAGGCTTCGTGGGACAGGGCCCCCCTTTTATGGCTACACCTTC
-	TRBV7-2	TRBJ2-7	many	CASSLIAGTYEQYF	TGTGCCAGCAGCTTAATTGCGGGAACCTACGAGCAGTACTTC
TRBD1	TRBV19	TRBJ2-2	-	CASSIKGARELFF	TGTGCCAGTAGTATTAAGGGGGCCCGGGAGCTGTTTTTT
-	TRBV27	TRBJ2-3	-	CASSPTTDTQYF	TGTGCCAGCAGTCCCACCACAGATACGCAGTATTTT
-	TRBV11-2	TRBJ2-2	many	CASSLAPNTGELFF	TGTGCCAGCAGCTTAGCCCCGAACACCGGGGAGCTGTTTTTT
-	TRBV27	TRBJ2-1	many	CASSFSSYNEQFF	TGTGCCAGCAGTTTTTCGTCCTACAATGAGCAGTTCTTC
TRBD1	TRBV4-1	TRBJ1-1	many	CASSRTGDANTEAFF	TGCGCCAGCAGCCGCACAGGGGACGCGAACACTGAAGCTTTCTTT
-	TRBV2	TRBJ1-1	medium-sized	CASSEMTSWGTEAFF	TGTGCCAGCAGTGAAATGACTTCTTGGGGCACTGAAGCTTTCTTT
TRBD2	TRBV6-2/TRBV6-3	TRBJ2-2	medium-sized	CASSPREVFTGELFF	TGTGCCAGCAGCCCACGGGAGGTCTTCACCGGGGAGCTGTTTTTT
-	TRBV20-1	TRBJ1-6	few	CSARDLGLRDGVNSPLHF	TGCAGTGCTAGAGATCTCGGGCTCCGCGATGGGGTAAATTCACCCCTCCACTTT
-	TRBV6-5	TRBJ1-5	medium-sized	CASSSPPEPQHF	TGTGCCAGCAGTTCGCCCCCAGAGCCCCAGCATTTT
-	TRBV19	TRBJ2-6	medium-sized	CASRLSPIPSGANVLTF	TGTGCCAGCCGACTCTCACCAATCCCCTCTGGGGCCAACGTCCTGACTTTC
TRBD2	TRBV7-7	TRBJ2-1	medium-sized	CASSSGLAGVDEQFF	TGTGCCAGCAGCTCGGGACTAGCGGGAGTAGATGAGCAGTTCTTC
-	TRBV12-3/TRBV12-4	TRBJ1-1	many	CASSPSNTEAFF	TGTGCCAGCAGTCCAAGTAACACTGAAGCTTTCTTT
-	TRBV7-6	TRBJ1-4	medium-sized	CASSLGADLWEKLFF	TGTGCCAGCAGCTTAGGGGCAGACCTTTGGGAAAAACTGTTTTTT
-	TRBV9	TRBJ2-2	medium-sized	CASSVHLNTGELFF	TGTGCCAGCAGCGTCCACTTGAACACCGGGGAGCTGTTTTTT
-	TRBV28	TRBJ1-2	large	CASSLRGLNYGYTF	TGTGCCAGCAGTTTAAGGGGCCTTAACTATGGCTACACCTTC
TRBD1	TRBV6-6	TRBJ1-1	many	CASSYQGGGTEAFF	TGTGCCAGCAGTTATCAGGGGGGTGGCACTGAAGCTTTCTTT
-	TRBV19	TRBJ2-5	few	CASSIIGERETQYF	TGTGCCAGTAGTATAATCGGGGAAAGAGAGACCCAGTACTTC
TRBD1	TRBV20-1	TRBJ1-1	medium-sized	CSARAGGMGTEAFF	TGCAGTGCTAGAGCAGGGGGCATGGGCACTGAAGCTTTCTTT
-	TRBV5-6	TRBJ1-1	medium-sized	CASSFEEMNTEAFF	TGTGCCAGCAGCTTTGAGGAGATGAACACTGAAGCTTTCTTT
-	TRBV6-5	TRBJ1-1	many	CASSYSINTEAFF	TGTGCCAGCAGTTACTCCATAAACACTGAAGCTTTCTTT
TRBD1	TRBV12-3/TRBV12-4	TRBJ2-1	few	CASSFRTGGTDEQFF	TGTGCCAGCAGTTTTAGGACAGGGGGCACCGATGAGCAGTTCTTC
-	TRBV6-2/TRBV6-3	TRBJ2-1	medium-sized	CASSYGYYNEQFF	TGTGCCAGCAGTTACGGGTACTACAATGAGCAGTTCTTC
TRBD1	TRBV4-3	TRBJ2-4	-	CASSPEQGVTKNIQYF	TGCGCCAGCAGCCCGGAACAGGGGGTGACCAAAAACATTCAGTACTTC
-	TRBV20-1	TRBJ2-7	many	CSASDPRTYEQYF	TGCAGTGCCTCGGACCCTCGAACCTACGAGCAGTACTTC
TRBD1	TRBV6-6	TRBJ2-4	many	CASRSGTGGNIQYF	TGTGCCAGCAGGTCCGGGACAGGGGGAAACATTCAGTACTTC
-	TRBV2	TRBJ2-2	many	CASSVDYTGELFF	TGTGCCAGCAGTGTGGACTACACCGGGGAGCTGTTTTTT
-	TRBV7-7	TRBJ2-2	medium-sized	CASSPGYNTGELFF	TGTGCCAGCAGCCCGGGCTATAACACCGGGGAGCTGTTTTTT
-	TRBV2	TRBJ1-1	few	CASSLQEMNTEAFF	TGTGCCAGCAGCTTACAGGAGATGAACACTGAAGCTTTCTTT
-	TRBV7-2	TRBJ2-2	many	CASSLAEANTGELFF	TGTGCCAGCAGCTTAGCAGAGGCGAACACCGGGGAGCTGTTTTTT
-	TRBV5-6	TRBJ2-5	medium-sized	CASSFAGTQYF	TGTGCCAGCAGCTTCGCGGGGACCCAGTACTTC